This T cell receptor beta chain was obtained from a study of shared clonotypes between healthy human individuals. For the study at large: Donors had three CD4 naive, three CD4 memory, two CD8 naive and one CD8 memory plate apiece.

The data were produced by immunoSEQ multiplex PCR, yet TCRdb's version contains in-frame clones alone and is incomplete. This table holds about 1.5 million clones, more than 95% found once. CDR1 is MGHRA, CDR2 YSYEKL, per germline. The CDR3 length is 17 residues. V shed 2 bases and J 3 bases; nucleotides not matched to a gene: 10. About this clone: Its antigen is not known.

Regarding the study as a whole: Memory subsets generally showed lower estimated richness than naive subsets. Few donors restricted represented genetic and exposure-history diversity.

J is TRBJ1-5 and V is TRBV4-1; 7 bases map to TRBD1. This sequence was found in a man aged 25 to 40 in good health. The sequenced sample consisted of naive CD4+ T cells sorted from blood. Subset meaning: CD45RA+ positively selected. The CDR3 region has the DNA TGCGCCAGCAGCCAACCGCTCCGGGACAGCTCCAATCAGCCCCAGCATTTT. Translating gives CASSQPLRDSSNQPQHF.